Listed here are 24 T cell receptor beta chains from one sample, sequenced in a study of control samples from healthy donors and cancer patients. The repertoire was sequenced with immunoSEQ multiplex PCR; TCRdb's copy has only in-frame clones and lacks some. The sample has roughly 160,000 clones, 94% seen once. Specimen: PBMCs. The receptors here all came from a man between 60 and 75 years old with colorectal cancer.

The chain recombines TRBV3-1 (or the pseudogene TRBV3-2) with TRBJ2-2; D is uncertain. The CDR3 loop spans 12 amino acids. The V end lost 2 bases, the J end lost 7 bases, and 5 bases lay between the germline ends. The germline CDR1 and CDR2 sequences are LGHDT and YNNKEL (reference sequence). CDR3 sequence (DNA): TGTGCCAGCAGCCAAATTGGCGGGGAGCTGTTTTTT. Translating gives CASSQIGGELFF.

The V gene is TRBV6-1, the J gene TRBJ2-1, with TRBD2 identical over 10 bases. The CDR3 is 16 residues long. Germline V gene lookup returns CDR1 MNHNS and CDR2 SASEGT. Losses at the gene ends were 4 bases for V and 2 bases for J; bases not matched to a gene: 5. The DNA for the CDR3 is TGTGCCAGCAGTGTGGATAGCGGGGGGACCTACAATGAGCAGTTCTTC. Protein product: CASSVDSGGTYNEQFF.

This clone was counted only a few times. This chain uses TRBV4-1 with TRBJ1-1; TRBD1 matches at 7 bases. The junction had 5 bases not matched to a gene; V was cut back by 0 bases and J by 4 bases. This CDR3 has 15 residues. CDR1 and CDR2 from the germline V gene are MGHRA and YSYEKL. The CDR3 here is CASSQEPTGATEAFF. The CDR3 DNA follows: TGCGCCAGCAGCCAAGAGCCTACAGGGGCCACTGAAGCTTTCTTT.

This clone appeared once. The DNA of the CDR3 is TGTGCCAGTACCCCCGTAACAGGGGCCCGGACTGAAGCTTTCTTT. This translates into CASTPVTGARTEAFF. The chain carries TRBV19 and TRBJ1-1, with 7 positions matching TRBD1. There are 15 residues in the CDR3. The trim removed 7 bases at V and 5 bases at J, leaving 13 bases unmatched. Germline V gene data show CDR1 as LNHDA and CDR2 as SQIVND (reference sequence).

The rearrangement links TRBV5-1 to TRBJ2-2; the D gene is possibly TRBD1 (5 bases). The CDR3 extends over 15 amino acids. In germline, CDR1 is SGHRS, CDR2 YFSETQ. Trimming left V 7 bases short and J 0 bases short, with 13 bases between. Here the CDR3 DNA reads TGCGCCAGCTCTAAGACAGACTCGAACACCGGGGAGCTGTTTTTT. This encodes CASSKTDSNTGELFF. Variable domain in full (rest from reference TRBV5-1 and TRBJ2-2): KAGVTQTPRYLIKTRGQQVTLSCSPISGHRSVSWYQQTPGQGLQFLFEYFSETQRNKGNFPGRFSGRQFSNSRSEMNVSTLELGDSALYLCASSKTDSNTGELFFGEGSRLTVL.

This clone was counted once. The chain has TRBV9 and TRBJ1-3, with unresolved D. Trimming left V 4 bases short and J 0 bases short, with 8 bases between. Germline assignment: CDR1 SGDLS and CDR2 YYNGEE. There are 14 residues in the CDR3. CDR3 DNA sequence: TGTGCCAGCAGCCCACCGAGCTCTGGAAACACCATATATTTT. Its protein product is CASSPPSSGNTIYF.

The rearrangement joins TRBV3-1 (or the pseudogene TRBV3-2) to TRBJ1-1; D uncertain. CDR1 LGHDT and CDR2 YNNKEL come from the germline V gene (reference sequence). The germline V and J ends were trimmed by 1 base and 8 bases, with 20 bases remaining between them. This CDR3 has 16 residues. The CDR3: CASSQVRGQATREAFF. The CDR3 DNA sequence: TGTGCCAGCAGCCAAGTAAGAGGCCAGGCTACCCGGGAAGCTTTCTTT.

The J gene is TRBJ2-1, the V gene TRBV7-9; tentatively, D is TRBD2 (7 bases). Trimming stripped 1 base from V and 7 bases from J, with 14 bases between. This CDR3 has 15 residues. Germline assignment: CDR1 SEHNR and CDR2 FQNEAQ (reference sequence). Here the CDR3 reads CASSLGGGAGNEQFF. Written as DNA, the CDR3 is TGTGCCAGCAGCTTAGGCGGGGGCGCGGGGAATGAGCAGTTCTTC.

In its sample, this clone was seen a few times. The rearrangement links TRBV9 to TRBJ2-7; 7 bases align to TRBD1. The J segment lost 5 bases and the V segment lost 0 bases, leaving 2 bases of the junction unmatched. Germline values: CDR1 SGDLS, CDR2 YYNGEE. This CDR3 is built from 13 residues. CDR3 coding DNA: TGTGCCAGCAGCGTAGACAGGGGAGACGAGCAGTACTTC. Its protein is CASSVDRGDEQYF.

This chain connects TRBV5-4 to TRBJ2-7, with 8 bases identical to TRBD1. The CDR3 is made up of 14 amino acids. Trimming took 3 bases from V and 5 from J; bases not matched to a gene: 7. Germline assignment: CDR1 SGHNT and CDR2 YYREEE (reference sequence). The CDR3 DNA reads as TGTGCCAGCAGCTCCTGGACAGGGCCGAACGAGCAGTACTTC. Translating it yields CASSSWTGPNEQYF.

The J gene is TRBJ2-7, the V gene TRBV2; 7 bases match TRBD1. The CDR3 totals 14 residues. J lost 1 base, V lost 7 bases, and 7 bases had no gene match. Germline assignment: CDR1 SNHLY and CDR2 FYNNEI. The CDR3 region is CASNTGTASYEQYF. The CDR3 DNA follows: TGTGCCAGCAATACCGGGACAGCTTCCTACGAGCAGTACTTC. Supplemented by reference TRBV2 and TRBJ2-7, the full variable domain reads EPEVTQTPSHQVTQMGQEVILRCVPISNHLYFYWYRQILGQKVEFLVSFYNNEISEKSEIFDDQFSVERPDGSNFTLKIRSTKLEDSAMYFCASNTGTASYEQYFGPGTRLTVT.

About this clone itself: The same CDR3 can be traced to other DNA sequences in this sample. The chain employs TRBV6-1 and TRBJ1-2; tentative D call: TRBD1 (5 bases). V was clipped by 2 bases and J by 3 bases, with 7 bases between them. Germline CDR1 is MNHNS and CDR2 is SASEGT. This CDR3 has 13 amino acids. CDR3 sequence reads: CASSELTDYGYTF. The CDR3 DNA is TGTGCCAGCAGTGAATTGACAGACTATGGCTACACCTTC.

This clone has a single count. This chain links TRBV25-1 with TRBJ2-1, with D perhaps matching TRBD1 or TRBD2 (5 bases each). Germline values: CDR1 MGHDK, CDR2 SYGVNS. CDR3 length: 14 amino acids. The V end lost 10 bases, the J end lost 0 bases, and 13 bases lay between the germline ends. The CDR3 is CATMGPYSYNEQFF. The CDR3 DNA sequence: TGTGCCACCATGGGACCATACTCCTACAATGAGCAGTTCTTC. The complete variable domain, with remaining parts taken from reference TRBV25-1 and TRBJ2-1, reads EADIYQTPRYLVIGTGKKITLECSQTMGHDKMYWYQQDPGMELHLIHYSYGVNSTEKGDLSSESTVSRIRTEHFPLTLESARPSHTSQYLCATMGPYSYNEQFFGPGTRLTVL.

The V call is TRBV21-1, the J call TRBJ2-1; the table's D call, TRBD2, was not checked against the DNA. TRBV21-1 is a pseudogene segment. The CDR3 consists of 15 residues. The CDR3 loop is CASSDRGGPYNEQFF. DNA of the CDR3: TGTGCCAGCAGTGACCGGGGGGGCCCCTACAATGAGCAGTTCTTC.

Written as DNA, the CDR3 is TGTGCCAGTGGGGGCCGTCCGGGACAGGGGAACTCTGGGGCCAACGTCCTGACTTTC. Protein: CASGGRPGQGNSGANVLTF. This sequence joins TRBV19 and TRBJ2-6, with 10 bases identical to TRBD1. After removal of 8 bases from V and 0 bases from J, the junction contained 13 bases not matched to a gene. The CDR3 extends over 19 amino acids. Germline values: CDR1 LNHDA, CDR2 SQIVND (reference sequence).

Of note for this clone: Since the CDR3 does not end with the conserved phenylalanine or tryptophan, this likely comes from a read error. V usage is TRBV7-9 and J usage is TRBJ1-1; D is possibly TRBD1 (5 bases). Trimming removed 1 base from V and 1 base from J, with 16 bases in between. From germline, CDR1 is SEHNR and CDR2 FQNEAQ (reference sequence). The CDR3 has 17 residues. CDR3 sequence (DNA): TGTGCCAGCAGCTTAGTTGGTACGGGGAGGGGGAACACTGAAGCTTTCTCT. Its protein is CASSLVGTGRGNTEAFS.

The rearrangement links TRBV10-3 to TRBJ1-3; no firm D call. CDR3 length equals 11 residues. Germline CDR1 ENHRY, CDR2 SYGVKD. The germline V and J ends were trimmed by 2 bases and 11 bases, with 7 bases remaining between them. The CDR3 here is CAISEALAIYF. DNA for the CDR3: TGTGCCATCAGTGAGGCTTTAGCCATATATTTT.

The chain couples TRBV28 to TRBJ2-3, with 8 bases lining up with TRBD1. Germline V gives CDR1 MDHEN, CDR2 SYDVKM. The CDR3 runs 15 residues. Trimming at V came to 2 bases and at J to 3 bases, leaving 4 bases not matched to a gene. The CDR3 nucleotides are TGTGCCAGCAGTTTAAGTGACAGGGGAACAGATACGCAGTATTTT. The encoded protein is CASSLSDRGTDTQYF.

This chain uses TRBV27 with TRBJ1-1; D gene uncertain. The CDR3 totals 13 residues. V lost 1 base, J lost 1 base, and 4 bases lay in between. CDR1 and CDR2 (germline): MNHEY, SMNVEV (reference sequence). DNA for the CDR3: TGTGCCAGCAGTTTATACGGGAACACTGAAGCTTTCTTT. Its translation is CASSLYGNTEAFF.

The rearrangement links TRBV5-4 to TRBJ2-2; D remains ambiguous. The CDR3 runs to 16 residues. The germline V gene has CDR1 SGHNT and CDR2 YYREEE (reference sequence). Trimming cost V 3 bases and J 0 bases, with 12 bases left between them. The CDR3 nucleotides read TGTGCCAGCAGCTCCGACTTGGCTGCGAACACCGGGGAGCTGTTTTTT. Amino acids: CASSSDLAANTGELFF.

The V call is TRBV3-1 (or the pseudogene TRBV3-2), the J call TRBJ1-1; 8 bases agree with TRBD1. Germline CDR1 is LGHDT and CDR2 is YNNKEL (reference sequence). The ends lost 1 base at V and 0 bases at J; junction bases unmatched: 10. There are 18 residues in the CDR3. CDR3 protein: CASSQVVGQVTMNTEAFF. In DNA, the CDR3 is TGTGCCAGCAGCCAAGTCGTGGGACAGGTGACCATGAACACTGAAGCTTTCTTT.

The gene calls are TRBV2 and TRBJ1-4; D might be TRBD1 (5 bases). The V and J ends lost 6 bases and 4 bases respectively, with 12 bases between them. CDR1 SNHLY and CDR2 FYNNEI come from the germline V gene. The CDR3 runs to 14 residues. CDR3 sequence (DNA): TGTGCCAGCAGGCGGGACGCGGGTAATGAAAAACTGTTTTTT. This gives the protein CASRRDAGNEKLFF.

The chain carries TRBV6-2 or TRBV6-3 and TRBJ1-2; 7 bases are a match to TRBD1. Germline assignment: CDR1 MNHEY and CDR2 SVGEGT. Unmatched junction bases numbered 16, after V lost 6 bases and J lost 3 bases. The CDR3 is 17 amino acids. The CDR3 nucleotides are TGTGCCAGCAGCACCCTCGGGACAGAGGGAAATGACTATGGCTACACCTTC. Translating it yields CASSTLGTEGNDYGYTF.

The CDR3 bases are TGTGCCAGCAGCCCCAGTAGAGATACGCAGTATTTT. Protein: CASSPSRDTQYF. J is TRBJ2-3 and V is TRBV7-2; unclear D gene. V was trimmed by 5 bases and J by 5 bases, leaving 8 bases between them. This CDR3 is built from 12 residues. Germline values: CDR1 SGHTA, CDR2 FQGNSA.